Following are 30 T cell receptor beta chains from one sample sequenced in a study of neurological immune-mediated disorders. The time point is: longitudinal time-point 2. TCRdb passed the 5' RACE reads through MiXCR, listing each CDR3 protein once. The sample lists 55,000 to 65,000 distinct CDR3 sequences, less than 10% occurring once. The sequenced sample consisted of PBMCs. The source of these receptors is a man between 25 and 39 years old in good health.

A single count supports this clonotype. Its ends do not fully match the called genes, so a read error is possible. The rearrangement joins TRBV12-3 or TRBV12-4 to TRBJ2-7; 7 bases are a match to TRBD2. This CDR3 region has 16 residues. The CDR3 coding sequence is TGTGCCAGCAGTTTAAGTCCCTGGGCGGGAGTCGACGAACAGTACTTC. Protein sequence: CASSLSPWAGVDEQYF.

V gene TRBV5-1 combines with J gene TRBJ2-7; 8 bases line up with TRBD1. CDR3 length equals 15 residues. The germline gives CDR1 SGHRS, CDR2 YFSETQ. With V trimmed by 4 bases and J by 3 bases, 9 bases remained unmatched. In DNA form, the CDR3 reads TGCGCCAGCAGCCGAACTCCGGGACAGGACTACGAGCAGTACTTC. It yields the protein CASSRTPGQDYEQYF.

This clonotype was counted ten times or more. In DNA form, the CDR3 reads TGTGCCACGTATAAAAACATTCAGTACTTC. Translated, it gives CATYKNIQYF. This chain joins TRBV28 and TRBJ2-4; D is undetermined. Germline CDR1 and CDR2: MDHEN and SYDVKM. V was shortened by 10 bases and J by 4 bases, with 5 bases between the two germline ends. The CDR3 has 10 amino acids.

This clonotype occurred many times. The CDR3 DNA follows: TGTGCCAGCAGCTTAGTCGAACTAGCGGGAGTTTACAATGAGCAGTTCTTC. It yields the protein CASSLVELAGVYNEQFF. The chain has TRBV7-2 and TRBJ2-1; TRBD2 matches 11 bases. Losses at the gene ends were 1 base for V and 4 bases for J; bases not matched to a gene: 6. The length of the CDR3 is 17 residues. The V gene's germline CDR1 is SGHTA and CDR2 FQGNSA.

This clonotype was observed a handful of times. V usage is TRBV28 and J usage is TRBJ2-2, with 8 bases fitting TRBD2. CDR3 size: 16 residues. After removal of 3 bases from V and 3 bases from J, the junction contained 6 bases not matched to a gene. Germline CDR1 is MDHEN and CDR2 is SYDVKM. The DNA for the CDR3 is TGTGCCAGCAGTTTTTTCGGGCGGGAGGACACCGGGGAGCTGTTTTTT. Its translation: CASSFFGREDTGELFF.

Ten or more counts support this clonotype. The V call is TRBV14, the J call TRBJ1-1; no clear D gene. The V end was cut by 2 bases, the J end by 2 bases, with 12 bases between. Looked up from germline, CDR1 is SGHDN and CDR2 is FVKESK. This CDR3 spans 15 amino acids. The CDR3 DNA reads as TGTGCCAGCAGCCAACGCGGCCAGTACAACACTGAAGCTTTCTTT. Translation: CASSQRGQYNTEAFF.

This clonotype was counted only a few times. The gene calls are TRBV5-1 and TRBJ2-1; a possible D gene is TRBD2 (6 bases). With 6 bases removed from V and 7 bases from J, the gap between germline ends came to 23 bases. The CDR3 runs 16 residues. CDR1 and CDR2 (germline): SGHRS, YFSETQ. CDR3 sequence: CASTENGGNLWNEQFF. The CDR3 DNA reads TGCGCCAGCACCGAAAACGGGGGTAACCTTTGGAATGAGCAGTTCTTC. Complete variable domain (other parts from reference TRBV5-1 and TRBJ2-1): KAGVTQTPRYLIKTRGQQVTLSCSPISGHRSVSWYQQTPGQGLQFLFEYFSETQRNKGNFPGRFSGRQFSNSRSEMNVSTLELGDSALYLCASTENGGNLWNEQFFGPGTRLTVL.

This clonotype showed up many times. The chain combines TRBV28 with TRBJ1-1; 7 nucleotides line up with TRBD1. V lost 7 bases to trimming and J lost 12 bases; unmatched junction nucleotides: 11. The length of the CDR3 is 12 residues. Per the germline V gene, CDR1 is MDHEN and CDR2 is SYDVKM. The CDR3 DNA sequence: TGTGCCAGCACGGCGGGACAGTTTTTTACTTTCTTT. Residues: CASTAGQFFTFF.

The table lists this clonotype with many counts. CDR3 amino acids: CASSETPGGELFF. In DNA form, the CDR3 reads TGTGCCAGCAGCGAAACACCGGGTGGGGAGCTGTTTTTT. This sequence joins TRBV7-8 and TRBJ2-2; D gene unclear. V was cut by 5 bases and J by 8 bases, with 12 bases left in between. Germline loops: CDR1 SGHVS, CDR2 FQNEAQ. The CDR3 extends over 13 amino acids.

There are many counts of this clonotype. J is TRBJ1-2 and V is TRBV5-1; tentative D call: TRBD1 (6 bases). Germline CDR1 reads SGHRS; CDR2 reads YFSETQ. Between the trimmed V and J ends, which lost 0 bases and 4 bases, there was a span of 10 bases. The CDR3 has 14 residues. In nucleotides, the CDR3 is TGCGCCAGCAGCTTGGACAGGGAGGGCTATGGCTACACCTTC. The encoded protein is CASSLDREGYGYTF.

This clonotype was observed at least ten times. The CDR3 protein is CASSLRSGTGNNEQFF. CDR3 nucleotide sequence: TGTGCCAGCAGCTTAAGGTCTGGGACAGGTAACAATGAGCAGTTCTTC. The V gene is TRBV7-2, the J gene TRBJ2-1; TRBD1 matches 8 bases. V lost 2 bases to trimming and J lost 5 bases; unmatched junction nucleotides: 8. The CDR3 has 16 residues. Germline loops: CDR1 SGHTA, CDR2 FQGNSA.

This clonotype was observed at least ten times. V is TRBV5-1 and J is TRBJ2-7, with D hard to call. CDR1 and CDR2 from the germline V gene are SGHRS and YFSETQ. Trimming left V 3 bases short and J 9 bases short, with 13 bases between. The CDR3 is 12 amino acids. CDR3 nucleotide sequence: TGCGCCAGCAGCTCCGGAAAGGTGGGGCAGTACTTC. Amino acids: CASSSGKVGQYF.

This clonotype occurred many times. The chain combines TRBV29-1 with TRBJ2-7, with 7 bases matching TRBD2. Trimming took 6 bases from V and 6 from J; bases not matched to a gene: 11. This CDR3 region has 13 residues. CDR1 SQVTM and CDR2 ANQGSEA come from the germline V gene. CDR3 residues: CSVGGTVRGEQYF. Written as DNA, the CDR3 is TGCAGCGTGGGGGGGACTGTCCGCGGCGAGCAGTACTTC.

In its sample, this clonotype was seen once. Since a much larger clone is just one base distant, this may be a read error. The CDR3 spells CASSLVGLASGDLFF. The CDR3 DNA is TGCGCCAGCAGCTTGGTAGGACTAGCGTCCGGGGATCTGTTTTTT. This rearrangement joins TRBV5-1 to TRBJ2-2; 9 nucleotides agree with TRBD2. The CDR3 is 15 amino acids. Germline V gene data show CDR1 as SGHRS and CDR2 as YFSETQ.

About this clonotype: This may be a read error: a much more frequent sequence differs by one nucleotide. The chain uses TRBV10-3 and TRBJ2-1; D perhaps matches TRBD2 (7 bases). CDR3 length equals 13 residues. Germline CDR1 reads ENHRY; CDR2 reads SYGVKD. The CDR3 here is CAFREARGGPVLF. As DNA, the CDR3 is TGTGCCTTTCGGGAGGCTAGAGGGGGACCCGTGCTCTTC.

Notes on this clonotype: Being one base from a much bigger clone, this may be a read error. The J gene is TRBJ2-3, the V gene TRBV7-9; possible D gene TRBD1, 5 bases. The CDR3 sequence is 16 residues long. Trimming stripped 0 bases from V and 3 bases from J, with 13 bases between. Germline values: CDR1 SEHNR, CDR2 FQNEAQ (reference sequence). Here the CDR3 reads CASSLAKGSRTDTQYF. CDR3 in DNA: TGTGCCAGCAGCTTAGCGAAGGGGTCCCGGACAGATACGCAGTATTTT.

The table lists this clonotype with many counts. This chain joins TRBV28 and TRBJ1-1, with D hard to call. The CDR3 length is 12 residues. The V end lost 1 base, the J end lost 4 bases, and 4 bases lay between the germline ends. Germline CDR1 reads MDHEN; CDR2 reads SYDVKM. Here the CDR3 DNA reads TGTGCCAGCAGTTTATTAGGCACTGAAGCTTTCTTT. It encodes CASSLLGTEAFF.

In this sample, this clonotype turned up many times. The chain links TRBV5-1 to TRBJ1-1; 7 nucleotides line up with TRBD1. The V gene end was trimmed by 4 bases and the J gene end by 2 bases; junction bases not matched to a gene: 5. The CDR3 totals 14 residues. In germline, CDR1 is SGHRS, CDR2 YFSETQ. The CDR3 DNA sequence: TGCGCCAGCAGCAGAAGACAGGGAAACACTGAAGCTTTCTTT. Translated: CASSRRQGNTEAFF.

The sample holds many counts of this clonotype. The chain employs TRBV18 and TRBJ1-3; D possibly corresponds to TRBD1 (5 bases). The CDR3 has 17 residues. Germline V gene lookup returns CDR1 KGHSH and CDR2 LQKENI. V lost 0 bases and J 5 bases, leaving 17 bases between the germline ends. The CDR3 region has the DNA TGTGCCAGCTCACCACCGACCGGGGGGGAAGAACGAAACACCATATATTTT. This translates into CASSPPTGGEERNTIYF.

In its sample, this clonotype was seen many times. The chain recombines TRBV9 with TRBJ1-6; no reliable D call. Trimming removed 0 bases at V and 5 bases at J, with 9 bases between. Germline lookup yields CDR1 SGDLS and CDR2 YYNGEE. CDR3 length equals 15 residues. The CDR3, as DNA: TGTGCCAGCAGCGTAGATCTGGGAGATAATTCACCCCTCCACTTT. It translates to CASSVDLGDNSPLHF.

Regarding this clonotype: A read error may produce the germline difference seen at one junction end. The V call is TRBV12-3 or TRBV12-4, the J call TRBJ1-2; TRBD1 might be the D (5 bases). The CDR3 loop spans 13 amino acids. CDR3 protein: CVSSLVRGGSYTF. The CDR3 bases are TGTGTCAGCAGTTTAGTCCGCGGGGGGAGCTACACCTTC.

This clonotype has a count of ten or more. The chain couples TRBV28 to TRBJ1-2; D is possibly TRBD1 (5 bases). The CDR3 spans 14 residues. Trimming left V 4 bases short and J 8 bases short, with 17 bases between. CDR1 is MDHEN and CDR2 is SYDVKM in the germline V gene. CDR3 coding DNA: TGTGCCAGCAGTTCGCCGTCGCAGGGTGGCGGCTACACCTTC. This sequence encodes CASSSPSQGGGYTF.

This clonotype was seen at least ten times. The chain is built from TRBV15 and TRBJ2-7; no clear D. The CDR3 length is 13 residues. Germline V CDR1 and CDR2: LNHNV, YYDKDF (reference sequence). Trimming took 0 bases from V and 2 from J, leaving 5 bases between them. CDR3 coding DNA: TGTGCCACCAGCAGAGATATCGCCTACGAGCAGTACTTC. Protein sequence: CATSRDIAYEQYF.

At least ten counts were recorded for this clonotype. This chain uses TRBV4-1 with TRBJ2-1, with 9 bases aligning to TRBD2. Germline CDR1 MGHRA, CDR2 YSYEKL. Unmatched junction bases numbered 2, after V lost 0 bases and J lost 2 bases. The CDR3 runs 16 residues. The CDR3 loop is CASSQDPSGTYNEQFF. CDR3 DNA sequence: TGCGCCAGCAGCCAAGACCCTAGCGGGACCTACAATGAGCAGTTCTTC.

In this sample, this clonotype is medium-sized (0.01 to 0.1%). The V call is TRBV2, the J call TRBJ1-4; D possibly corresponds to TRBD1 (5 bases). V was trimmed by 8 bases and J by 3 bases, leaving 10 bases between them. The CDR3 is 13 residues long. CDR1 SNHLY and CDR2 FYNNEI come from the germline V gene. CDR3 protein: CASGTDPNEKLFF. In DNA, the CDR3 is TGTGCCAGCGGGACCGACCCTAATGAAAAACTGTTTTTT.

This clonotype was counted ten times or more. The chain uses TRBV10-3 and TRBJ1-1; no clear D gene. Deletions cut 9 bases from V and 4 bases from J, with 18 bases between. The germline V gene has CDR1 ENHRY and CDR2 SYGVKD. This CDR3 is 14 amino acids long. The CDR3 protein is CAIASRGMSTEAFF. CDR3 in DNA: TGTGCCATTGCCTCCCGGGGAATGAGCACTGAAGCTTTCTTT.

This clonotype was recorded at least ten times. The V call is TRBV20-1, the J call TRBJ2-7, with TRBD1 identical over 7 bases. CDR1 is DFQATT, CDR2 SNEGSKA, per germline (reference sequence). V dropped 3 bases and J dropped 4; count of bases not matched to a gene: 12. The CDR3 loop spans 15 amino acids. The CDR3 loop is CSARDPGQSMYEQYF. The CDR3 DNA sequence: TGCAGTGCTAGGGATCCGGGACAGAGCATGTACGAGCAGTACTTC.

This chain connects TRBV5-1 to TRBJ2-1, with TRBD1 identical over 7 bases. V lost 2 bases to trimming and J lost 2 bases; unmatched junction nucleotides: 7. CDR3 length: 16 amino acids. In germline, CDR1 is SGHRS, CDR2 YFSETQ. CDR3 in DNA: TGCGCCAGCAGCTTTTTAGACAGGGTCACCTACAATGAGCAGTTCTTC. This gives the protein CASSFLDRVTYNEQFF.

This clonotype came up many times. The chain couples TRBV9 to TRBJ1-2, with TRBD1 matching 8 bases. The CDR3 contains 17 residues. V shed 4 bases, J shed 5 bases, and the junction held 16 bases outside the gene matches. CDR1 and CDR2 from the germline V gene are SGDLS and YYNGEE. As DNA, the CDR3 is TGTGCCAGCAGCCCCCTCGCCGGGACAGGCATGGGGTATGGCTACACCTTC. It encodes CASSPLAGTGMGYGYTF.

There are many counts of this clonotype. The CDR3 coding sequence is TGCGCCAGCCGACTAGCGGGAGGGAGCGATGAGCAGTTCTTC. Amino acid sequence: CASRLAGGSDEQFF. This sequence joins TRBV10-2 and TRBJ2-1; 14 positions agree with TRBD2. There are 14 residues in the CDR3. Trimming removed 8 bases from V and 8 bases from J; junction bases left unmatched: 5. Germline V gene sequence: CDR1 WSHSY, CDR2 SAAADI.